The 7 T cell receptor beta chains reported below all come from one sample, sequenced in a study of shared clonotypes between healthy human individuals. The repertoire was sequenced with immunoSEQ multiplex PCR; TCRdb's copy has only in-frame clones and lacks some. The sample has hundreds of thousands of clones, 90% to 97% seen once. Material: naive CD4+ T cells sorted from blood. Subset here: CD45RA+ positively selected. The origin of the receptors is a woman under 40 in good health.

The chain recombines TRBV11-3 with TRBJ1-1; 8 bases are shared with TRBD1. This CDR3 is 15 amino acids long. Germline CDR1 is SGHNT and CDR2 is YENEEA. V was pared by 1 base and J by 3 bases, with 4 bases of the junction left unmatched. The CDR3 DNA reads TGTGCCAGCAGCTTAGGACAGGGACAGGACACTGAAGCTTTCTTT. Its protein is CASSLGQGQDTEAFF.

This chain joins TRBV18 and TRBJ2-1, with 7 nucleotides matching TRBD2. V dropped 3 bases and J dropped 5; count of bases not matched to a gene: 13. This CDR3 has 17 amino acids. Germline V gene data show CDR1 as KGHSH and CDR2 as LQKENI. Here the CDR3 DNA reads TGTGCCAGCTCACCTCTCCAGCGTCTAGCGGCCAACAATGAGCAGTTCTTC. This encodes CASSPLQRLAANNEQFF.

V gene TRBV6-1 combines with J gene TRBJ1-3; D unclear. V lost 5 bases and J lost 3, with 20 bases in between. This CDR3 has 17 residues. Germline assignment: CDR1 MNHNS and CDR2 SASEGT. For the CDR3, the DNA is TGTGCCAGCAGTAAAGTACTGGAACTGGCGGATGGAAACACCATATATTTT. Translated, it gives CASSKVLELADGNTIYF.

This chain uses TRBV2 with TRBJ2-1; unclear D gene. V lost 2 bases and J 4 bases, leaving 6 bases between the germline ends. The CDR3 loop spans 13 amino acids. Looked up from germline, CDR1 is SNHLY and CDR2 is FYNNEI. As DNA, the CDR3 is TGTGCCAGCAGTGAATCACTGTACAATGAGCAGTTCTTC. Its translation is CASSESLYNEQFF.

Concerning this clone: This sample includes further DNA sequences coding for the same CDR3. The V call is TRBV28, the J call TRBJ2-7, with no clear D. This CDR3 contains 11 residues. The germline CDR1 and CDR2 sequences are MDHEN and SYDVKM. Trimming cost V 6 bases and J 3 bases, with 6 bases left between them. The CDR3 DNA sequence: TGTGCCAGCAGCCAGTACTACGAGCAGTACTTC. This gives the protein CASSQYYEQYF.

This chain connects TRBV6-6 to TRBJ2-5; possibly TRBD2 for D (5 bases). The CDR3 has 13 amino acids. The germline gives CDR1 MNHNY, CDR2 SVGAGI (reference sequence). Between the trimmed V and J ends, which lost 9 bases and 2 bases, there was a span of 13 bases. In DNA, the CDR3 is TGTGCCAGTACATTAGGCGGGCAAGAGACCCAGTACTTC. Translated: CASTLGGQETQYF.

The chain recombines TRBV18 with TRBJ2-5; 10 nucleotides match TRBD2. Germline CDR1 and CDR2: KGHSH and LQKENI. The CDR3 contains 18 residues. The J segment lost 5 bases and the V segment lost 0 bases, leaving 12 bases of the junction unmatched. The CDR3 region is CASSPPMVSGRADETQYF. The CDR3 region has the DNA TGTGCCAGCTCACCACCGATGGTCAGCGGGAGGGCCGATGAGACCCAGTACTTC.